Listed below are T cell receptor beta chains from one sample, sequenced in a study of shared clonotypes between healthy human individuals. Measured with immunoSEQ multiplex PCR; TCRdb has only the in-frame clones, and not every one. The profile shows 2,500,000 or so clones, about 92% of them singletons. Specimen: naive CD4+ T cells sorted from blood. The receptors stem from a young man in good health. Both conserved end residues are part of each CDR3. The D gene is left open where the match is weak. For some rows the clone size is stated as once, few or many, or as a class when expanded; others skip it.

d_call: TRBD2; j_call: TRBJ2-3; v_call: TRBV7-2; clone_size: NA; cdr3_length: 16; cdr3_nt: TGTGCCAGCAGCTTAGTCCTAGCGGGAGGCACAGATACGCAGTATTTT; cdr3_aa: CASSLVLAGGTDTQYF
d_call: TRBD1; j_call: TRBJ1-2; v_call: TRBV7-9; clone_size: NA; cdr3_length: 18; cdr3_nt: TGTGCCAGCAGCTTAAGCCCGGGACAGGGAACACCTAACTATGGCTACACCTTC; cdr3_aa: CASSLSPGQGTPNYGYTF
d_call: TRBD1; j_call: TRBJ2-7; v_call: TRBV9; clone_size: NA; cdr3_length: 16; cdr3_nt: TGTGCCAGCAGCGTAGGTCCCGGGACAGTTGGACACGAGCAGTACTTC; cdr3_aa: CASSVGPGTVGHEQYF
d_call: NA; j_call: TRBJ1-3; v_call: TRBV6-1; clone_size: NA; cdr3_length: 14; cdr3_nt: TGTGCCAGCAGCCGGGACTCGGCCGGAAACACCATATATTTT; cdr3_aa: CASSRDSAGNTIYF
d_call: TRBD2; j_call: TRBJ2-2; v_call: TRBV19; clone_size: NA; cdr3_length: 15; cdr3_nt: TGTGCCAGTAGCACCCGGAGCGGGGGATCCGGAGAGCTGTTTTTT; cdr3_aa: CASSTRSGGSGELFF
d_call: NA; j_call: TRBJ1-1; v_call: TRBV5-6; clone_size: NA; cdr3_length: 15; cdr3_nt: TGTGCCAGCAGCTTGGGGGTAGGTGGGAACACTGAAGCTTTCTTT; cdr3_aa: CASSLGVGGNTEAFF
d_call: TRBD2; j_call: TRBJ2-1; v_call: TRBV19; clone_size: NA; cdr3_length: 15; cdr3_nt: TGTGCCAGTAGTATCGGACTAGCGGGGGTATATGAGCAGTTCTTC; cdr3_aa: CASSIGLAGVYEQFF
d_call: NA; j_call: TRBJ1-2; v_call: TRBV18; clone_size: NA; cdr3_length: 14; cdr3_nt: TGTGCCAGCTCACCACTTCAGGGGCAGGCGGGCTACACCTTC; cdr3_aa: CASSPLQGQAGYTF
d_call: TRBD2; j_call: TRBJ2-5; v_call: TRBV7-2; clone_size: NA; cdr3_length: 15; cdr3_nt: TGTGCCAGCAGCACCCAAGCGGGAGGCGGGGAGACCCAGTACTTC; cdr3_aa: CASSTQAGGGETQYF
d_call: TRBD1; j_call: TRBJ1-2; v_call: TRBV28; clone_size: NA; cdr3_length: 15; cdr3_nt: TGTGCCAGCAGTTTTAGTAGGACAGGGGGTTATGGCTACACCTTC; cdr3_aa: CASSFSRTGGYGYTF
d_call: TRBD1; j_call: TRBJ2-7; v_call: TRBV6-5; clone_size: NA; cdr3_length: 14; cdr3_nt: TGTGCCAGCAGTAGCCGGGACAGGGGCTACGAGCAGTACTTC; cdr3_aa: CASSSRDRGYEQYF
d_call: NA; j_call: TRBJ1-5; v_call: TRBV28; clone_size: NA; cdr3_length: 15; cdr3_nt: TGTGCCAGCACCCTCGAGACAAACGGCAATCAGCCCCAGCATTTT; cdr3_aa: CASTLETNGNQPQHF
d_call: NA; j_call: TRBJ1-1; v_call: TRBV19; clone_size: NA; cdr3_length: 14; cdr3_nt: TGTGCCAGTAGTATTAGGCCTGACGGAAGGGAAGCTTTCTTT; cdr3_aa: CASSIRPDGREAFF
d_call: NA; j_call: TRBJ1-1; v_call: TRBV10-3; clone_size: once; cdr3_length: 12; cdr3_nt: TGTGCCATCAGTGAGTCCTTGGGGGAAGCTTTCTTT; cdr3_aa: CAISESLGEAFF
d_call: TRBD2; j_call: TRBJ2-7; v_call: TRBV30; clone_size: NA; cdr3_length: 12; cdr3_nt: TGTGCCTGGAGTGTGGGAGGGCACGAGCAGTACTTC; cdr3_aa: CAWSVGGHEQYF
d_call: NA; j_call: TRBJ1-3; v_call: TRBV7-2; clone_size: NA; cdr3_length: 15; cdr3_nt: TGTGCCAGCAGCTTAACAGGGTTAGATTCGGACACCATATATTTT; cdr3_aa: CASSLTGLDSDTIYF
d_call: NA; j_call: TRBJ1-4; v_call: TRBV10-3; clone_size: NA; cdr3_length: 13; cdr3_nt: TGTGCCATCAGGGGGGCCATGGGGGAAAAACTGTTTTTT; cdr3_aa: CAIRGAMGEKLFF
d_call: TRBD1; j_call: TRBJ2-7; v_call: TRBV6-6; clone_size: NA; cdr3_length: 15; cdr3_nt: TGTGCCAGCAGTTACTCGGGACAGGCCTCCTACGAGCAGTACTTC; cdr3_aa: CASSYSGQASYEQYF
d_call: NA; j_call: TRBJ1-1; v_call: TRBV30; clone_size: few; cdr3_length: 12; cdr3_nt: TGTGCCTGGAGTGTACAGACGGGGAAAGCTTTCTTT; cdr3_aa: CAWSVQTGKAFF
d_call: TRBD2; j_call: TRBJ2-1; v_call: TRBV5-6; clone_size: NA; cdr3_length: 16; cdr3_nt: TGTGCCAGCAGCCGAATAGCGGGCAGCTCCTACAATGAGCAGTTCTTC; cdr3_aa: CASSRIAGSSYNEQFF
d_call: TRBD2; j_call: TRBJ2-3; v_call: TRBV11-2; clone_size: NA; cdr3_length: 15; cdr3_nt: TGTGCCAGCAGTCATCCGGGACTAGAGACAGATACGCAGTATTTT; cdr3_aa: CASSHPGLETDTQYF
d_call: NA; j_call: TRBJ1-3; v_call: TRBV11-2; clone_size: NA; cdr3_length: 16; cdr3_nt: TGTGCCAGCAGCTCCGACGTTCCGGGACTTGGAAACACCATATATTTT; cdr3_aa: CASSSDVPGLGNTIYF
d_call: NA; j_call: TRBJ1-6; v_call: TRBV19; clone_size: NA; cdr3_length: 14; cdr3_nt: TGTGCCAGTAGTAGCCGGGTGCGGGATTCACCCCTCCACTTT; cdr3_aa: CASSSRVRDSPLHF
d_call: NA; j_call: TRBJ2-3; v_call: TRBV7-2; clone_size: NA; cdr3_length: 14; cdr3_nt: TGTGCCAGCAGCTTTACCCTCCCCACAGATACGCAGTATTTT; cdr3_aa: CASSFTLPTDTQYF
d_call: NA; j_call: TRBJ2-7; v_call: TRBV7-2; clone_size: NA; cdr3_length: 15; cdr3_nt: TGTGCCAGCAGCTCCGGGGGTAGCATAATGTACGAGCAGTACTTC; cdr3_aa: CASSSGGSIMYEQYF
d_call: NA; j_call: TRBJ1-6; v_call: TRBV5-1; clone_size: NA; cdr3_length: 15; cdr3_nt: TGCGCCAGCAGCCGCGCGGGGGACAATAATTCACCCCTCCACTTT; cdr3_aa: CASSRAGDNNSPLHF
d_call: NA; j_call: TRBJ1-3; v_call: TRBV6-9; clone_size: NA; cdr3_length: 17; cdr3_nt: TGTGCCAGCAGTTATTGGGTCGTTCGGAACTCTGGAAACACCATATATTTT; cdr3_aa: CASSYWVVRNSGNTIYF
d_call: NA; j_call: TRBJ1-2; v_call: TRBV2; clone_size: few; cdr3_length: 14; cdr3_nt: TGTGCCAGCAGTGAGGGGGGTAACTACTATGGCTACACCTTC; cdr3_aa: CASSEGGNYYGYTF
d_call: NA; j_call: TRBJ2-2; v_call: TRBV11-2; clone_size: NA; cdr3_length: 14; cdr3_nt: TGTGCCAGCAGTCCACAGGGAGGGGCCGGGGAGCTGTTTTTT; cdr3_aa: CASSPQGGAGELFF
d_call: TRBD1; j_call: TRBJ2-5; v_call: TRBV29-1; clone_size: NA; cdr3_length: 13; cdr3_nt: TGCAGCGCCCTAGACAGGGGGCAGGAGACCCAGTACTTC; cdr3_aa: CSALDRGQETQYF
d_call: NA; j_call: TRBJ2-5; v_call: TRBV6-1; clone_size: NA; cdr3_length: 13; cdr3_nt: TGTGCCAGCAGTTGGGACCTAAAAGAGACCCAGTACTTC; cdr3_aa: CASSWDLKETQYF
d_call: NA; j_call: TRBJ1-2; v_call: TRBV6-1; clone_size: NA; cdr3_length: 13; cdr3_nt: TGTGCCAGCACGCCGGCAGGGTCGCATGGCTACACCTTC; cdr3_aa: CASTPAGSHGYTF
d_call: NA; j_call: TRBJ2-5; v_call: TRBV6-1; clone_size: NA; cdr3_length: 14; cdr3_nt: TGTGCCAGCAGTGAAGTAGGCAAAGAAGAGACCCAGTACTTC; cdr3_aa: CASSEVGKEETQYF
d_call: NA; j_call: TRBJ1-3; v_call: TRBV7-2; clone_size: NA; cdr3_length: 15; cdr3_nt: TGTGCCAGCAGCCGTAGGACACTCTCTGGAAACACCATATATTTT; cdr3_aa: CASSRRTLSGNTIYF
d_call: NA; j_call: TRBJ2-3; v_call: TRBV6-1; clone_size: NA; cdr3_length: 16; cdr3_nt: TGTGCCAGCAGTGAATCCTTAGGGGATAGCACAGATACGCAGTATTTT; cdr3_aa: CASSESLGDSTDTQYF
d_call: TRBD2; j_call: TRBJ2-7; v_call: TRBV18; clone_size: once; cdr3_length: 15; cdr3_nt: TGTGCCAGCTCATCGGGGACTAGCGAGTCCTACGAGCAGTACTTC; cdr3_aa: CASSSGTSESYEQYF
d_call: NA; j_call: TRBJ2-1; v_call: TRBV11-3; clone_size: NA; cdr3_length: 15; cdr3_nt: TGTGCCAGCAGCAGACAGGGTCGGGAGTACAATGAGCAGTTCTTC; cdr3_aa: CASSRQGREYNEQFF
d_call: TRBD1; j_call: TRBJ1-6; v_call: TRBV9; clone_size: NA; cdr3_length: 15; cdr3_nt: TGTGCCAGCAGCGTAGAGACAGGGTGGCTCTCACCCCTCCACTTT; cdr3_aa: CASSVETGWLSPLHF
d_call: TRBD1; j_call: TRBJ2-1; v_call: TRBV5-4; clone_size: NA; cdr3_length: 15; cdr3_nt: TGTGCCAGCAGCCTGGACAGGGGTGGTGGGCATGAGCAGTTCTTC; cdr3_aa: CASSLDRGGGHEQFF
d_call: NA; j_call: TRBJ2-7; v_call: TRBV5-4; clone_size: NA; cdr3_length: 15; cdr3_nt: TGTGCCAGCATCCCTGGGCCGGACTTCTCCTACGAGCAGTACTTC; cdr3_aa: CASIPGPDFSYEQYF
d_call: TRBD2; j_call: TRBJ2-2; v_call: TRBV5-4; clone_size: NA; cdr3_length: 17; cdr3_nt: TGTGCCAGCAGCCCGGGGGGACTAGCGGGACACACCGGGGAGCTGTTTTTT; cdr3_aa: CASSPGGLAGHTGELFF
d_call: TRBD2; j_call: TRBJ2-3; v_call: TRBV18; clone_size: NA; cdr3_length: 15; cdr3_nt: TGTGCCAGCTCACCTGGGACTAGCGGGACCACTACGCAGTATTTT; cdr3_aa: CASSPGTSGTTTQYF
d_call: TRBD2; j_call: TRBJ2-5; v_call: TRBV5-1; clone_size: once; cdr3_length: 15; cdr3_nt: TGCGCCAGCAGCAATTCTATCGGGGGGATGGAGACCCAGTACTTC; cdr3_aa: CASSNSIGGMETQYF
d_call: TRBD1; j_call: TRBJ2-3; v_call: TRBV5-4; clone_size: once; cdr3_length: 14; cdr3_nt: TGTGCCAGCAGCTCCAACAGGGGGCAGGATACGCAGTATTTT; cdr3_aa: CASSSNRGQDTQYF
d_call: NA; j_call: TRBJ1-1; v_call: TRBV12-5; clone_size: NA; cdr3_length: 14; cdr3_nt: TGTGCTAGTGGCCTAGACACGCTGAACACTGAAGCTTTCTTT; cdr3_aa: CASGLDTLNTEAFF
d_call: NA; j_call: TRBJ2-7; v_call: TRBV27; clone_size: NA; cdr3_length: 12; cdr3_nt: TGTGCCAGCAGTTATAGTGGATACGAGCAGTACTTC; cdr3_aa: CASSYSGYEQYF
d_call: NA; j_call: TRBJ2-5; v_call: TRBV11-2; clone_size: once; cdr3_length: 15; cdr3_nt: TGTGCCAGCAGCTTAGACGGGATTTCCCAAGAGACCCAGTACTTC; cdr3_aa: CASSLDGISQETQYF
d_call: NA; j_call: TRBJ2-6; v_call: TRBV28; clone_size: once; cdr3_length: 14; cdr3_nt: TGTGCCACCCTCCTCTCCCCTGGGGCCAACGTCCTGACTTTC; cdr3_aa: CATLLSPGANVLTF
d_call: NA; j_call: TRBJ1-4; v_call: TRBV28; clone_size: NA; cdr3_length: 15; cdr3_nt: TGTGCCAGCAGTTTGATGGGGGCTGGTAATGAAAAACTGTTTTTT; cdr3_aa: CASSLMGAGNEKLFF
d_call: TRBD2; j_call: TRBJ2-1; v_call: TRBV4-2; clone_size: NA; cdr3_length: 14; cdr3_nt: TGTGCCAGCAGCTCCGGGACTAGCGGGGGGCCGCACTTCTTC; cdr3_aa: CASSSGTSGGPHFF
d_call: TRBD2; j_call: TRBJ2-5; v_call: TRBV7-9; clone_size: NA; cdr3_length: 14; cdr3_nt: TGTGCCAGCAGCTTAGGTCCCGGGAGGGAGACCCAGTACTTC; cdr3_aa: CASSLGPGRETQYF
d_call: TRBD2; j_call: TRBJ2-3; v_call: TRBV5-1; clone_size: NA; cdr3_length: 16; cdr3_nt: TGCGCCAGCAGCTTGGTAGCGGGAAGAGCAGGAGATACGCAGTATTTT; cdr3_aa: CASSLVAGRAGDTQYF